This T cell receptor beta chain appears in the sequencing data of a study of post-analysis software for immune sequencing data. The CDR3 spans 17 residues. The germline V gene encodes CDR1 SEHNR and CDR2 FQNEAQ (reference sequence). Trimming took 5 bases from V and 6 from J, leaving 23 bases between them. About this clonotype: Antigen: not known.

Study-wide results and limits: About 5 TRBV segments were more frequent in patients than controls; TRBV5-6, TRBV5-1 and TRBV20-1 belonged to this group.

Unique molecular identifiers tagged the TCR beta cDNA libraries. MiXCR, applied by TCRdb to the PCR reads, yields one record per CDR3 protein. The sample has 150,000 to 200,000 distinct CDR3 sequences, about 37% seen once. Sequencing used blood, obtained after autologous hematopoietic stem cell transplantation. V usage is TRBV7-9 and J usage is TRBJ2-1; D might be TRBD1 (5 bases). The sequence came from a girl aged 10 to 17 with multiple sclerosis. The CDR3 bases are TGTGCCAGCAGCCTAGTCGGCAGGGTAATGATCGTCAATGAGCAGTTCTTC. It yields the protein CASSLVGRVMIVNEQFF.